These T cell receptor beta chains were read from a single sample in a study of human T cells and chemical hapten exposure. TCRdb reprocessed the RACE reads via MiXCR and lists one record per CDR3 protein. The sample has around 130,000 distinct CDR3 sequences, over 9.5% seen once. The sample consisted of whole blood, taken in connection with sensitization to the hapten diphenylcyclopropenone (DPC). These receptors originate from a woman aged 50 to 65 with alopecia areata. Some clones in this sample may be carry-over from other donors' samples. Both conserved end residues are part of each CDR3. Clone sizes are given selectively: once, few, many, or a class where the clone is expanded.

CASSKASGSYEQYF,TRBV21-1,TRBJ2-7,-
CASSYYRDAQPQHF,TRBV28,TRBJ1-5,-
CASSGPPPRGTGELFF,TRBV25-1,TRBJ2-2,few
CASTGGDQPQHF,TRBV7-9,TRBJ1-5,-
CASSPQSSGNTIYF,TRBV18,TRBJ1-3,many
CASSLGNTDTQYF,TRBV5-6,TRBJ2-3,-
CSVDSRPTDTQYF,TRBV29-1,TRBJ2-3,-
CASTIPTSGADNEQFF,TRBV6-6,TRBJ2-1,few
CASSPRTREGLDTQYF,TRBV12-3/TRBV12-4,TRBJ2-3,few
CASRDPGLREQYF,TRBV6-1,TRBJ2-7,once
CSAQGSAGREQYF,TRBV29-1,TRBJ2-7,-
CASSYSLGGGDYGYTF,TRBV6-5,TRBJ1-2,-
CASRSGHTNTEAFF,TRBV6-1,TRBJ1-1,-
CASSSGGPNTEAFF,TRBV18,TRBJ1-1,many
CASSKTSGSAGTQYF,TRBV12-3/TRBV12-4,TRBJ2-5,-
CASSLIPGQGYRNSPLHF,TRBV11-2,TRBJ1-6,many
CSARAGGRSRDEQFF,TRBV29-1,TRBJ2-1,few
CSALSTGTGRYEQYF,TRBV20-1,TRBJ2-7,-
CSALRLEPHRTDTQYF,TRBV20-1,TRBJ2-3,-
CASSLWVGDDYGYTF,TRBV12-3/TRBV12-4,TRBJ1-2,medium-sized
CSARTGDNQPQHF,TRBV20-1,TRBJ1-5,many
CASSSGLAEIYNEQFF,TRBV5-1,TRBJ2-1,few
CASSVGGNTIYF,TRBV6-2/TRBV6-3,TRBJ1-3,few
CVSSLTGTVDTQYF,TRBV28,TRBJ2-3,-
CATSRDLGSSGNTIYF,TRBV15,TRBJ1-3,-
CASSLQGASEKLFF,TRBV5-4,TRBJ1-4,many
CASSPKLMNTEAFF,TRBV6-2/TRBV6-3,TRBJ1-1,few
CASSFDGANTGELFF,TRBV28,TRBJ2-2,few
CASSLVGGGQPQHF,TRBV7-2,TRBJ1-5,few
CASSSGSGRFSYEQYF,TRBV7-9,TRBJ2-7,many
CASRRRTSGGYNEQFF,TRBV5-1,TRBJ2-1,many
CASSVAGASYEQYF,TRBV9,TRBJ2-7,few
CASSLSVAISGNTIYF,TRBV11-2,TRBJ1-3,few
CASSRLFPTGKGHEQFF,TRBV23-1,TRBJ2-1,-
CASTPGGTNTGELFF,TRBV28,TRBJ2-2,few
CASSYLGRGNQPQHF,TRBV6-5,TRBJ1-5,few
CSATELGGHEQYF,TRBV20-1,TRBJ2-7,few
CATKGQNSGELFF,TRBV12-3/TRBV12-4,TRBJ2-2,-
CASSKTSGRGYEQYF,TRBV7-9,TRBJ2-7,many
CASSVGHPGTEAFF,TRBV9,TRBJ1-1,many
CSARDLRKLAGEGVIQYF,TRBV20-1,TRBJ2-4,few
CASSQTSGKEFF,TRBV6-2/TRBV6-3,TRBJ2-1,many
CATSRAGLATDTQYF,TRBV15,TRBJ2-3,-
CASKGTGRSNEQFF,TRBV6-6,TRBJ2-1,-
CASSPGLDSYEQYF,TRBV28,TRBJ2-7,many
CASSLGGQLYEQYF,TRBV5-1,TRBJ2-7,many
CASSYPGAGDQPQHF,TRBV6-6,TRBJ1-5,many
CATSRESRNSPLHF,TRBV15,TRBJ1-6,-